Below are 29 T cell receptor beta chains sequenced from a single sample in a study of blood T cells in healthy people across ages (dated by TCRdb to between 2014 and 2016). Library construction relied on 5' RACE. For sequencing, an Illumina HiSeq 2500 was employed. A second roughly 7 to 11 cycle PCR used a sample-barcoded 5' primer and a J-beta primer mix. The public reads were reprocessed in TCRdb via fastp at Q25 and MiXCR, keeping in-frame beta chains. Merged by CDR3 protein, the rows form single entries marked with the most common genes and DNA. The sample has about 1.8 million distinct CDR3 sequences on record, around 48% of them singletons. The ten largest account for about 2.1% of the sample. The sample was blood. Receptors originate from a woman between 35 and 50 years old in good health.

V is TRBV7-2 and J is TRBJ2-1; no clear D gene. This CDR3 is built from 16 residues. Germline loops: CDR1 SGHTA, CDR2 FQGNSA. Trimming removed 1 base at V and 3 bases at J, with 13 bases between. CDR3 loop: CASSLEDLGSYNEQFF. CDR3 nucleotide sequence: TGTGCCAGCAGCTTAGAGGACCTTGGCAGCTACAATGAGCAGTTCTTC.

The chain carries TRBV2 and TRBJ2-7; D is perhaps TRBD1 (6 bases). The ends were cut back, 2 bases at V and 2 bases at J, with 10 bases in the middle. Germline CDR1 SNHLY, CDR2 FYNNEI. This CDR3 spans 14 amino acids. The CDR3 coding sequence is TGTGCCAGCAGTGAACAGGGACAAGCCTACGAGCAGTACTTC. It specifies CASSEQGQAYEQYF. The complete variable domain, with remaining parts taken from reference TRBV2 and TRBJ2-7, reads EPEVTQTPSHQVTQMGQEVILRCVPISNHLYFYWYRQILGQKVEFLVSFYNNEISEKSEIFDDQFSVERPDGSNFTLKIRSTKLEDSAMYFCASSEQGQAYEQYFGPGTRLTVT.

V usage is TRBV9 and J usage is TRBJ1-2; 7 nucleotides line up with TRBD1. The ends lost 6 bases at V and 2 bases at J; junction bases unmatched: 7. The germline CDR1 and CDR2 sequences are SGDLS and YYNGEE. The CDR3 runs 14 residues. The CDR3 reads CASNLGGRNYGYTF. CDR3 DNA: TGTGCCAGCAACCTAGGGGGCAGGAACTATGGCTACACCTTC.

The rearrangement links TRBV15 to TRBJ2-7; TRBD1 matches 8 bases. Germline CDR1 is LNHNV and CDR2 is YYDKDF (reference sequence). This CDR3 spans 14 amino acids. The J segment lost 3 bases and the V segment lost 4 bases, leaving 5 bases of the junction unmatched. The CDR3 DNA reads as TGTGCCACCAGCACTGGGACAGGCTACTACGAGCAGTACTTC. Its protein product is CATSTGTGYYEQYF.

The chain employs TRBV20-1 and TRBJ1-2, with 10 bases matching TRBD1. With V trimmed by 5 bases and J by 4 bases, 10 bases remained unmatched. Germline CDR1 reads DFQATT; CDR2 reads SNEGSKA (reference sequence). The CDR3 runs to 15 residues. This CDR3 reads CSASTTGGIGYGYTF. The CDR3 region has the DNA TGCAGTGCTTCAACGACAGGGGGCATAGGCTATGGCTACACCTTC.

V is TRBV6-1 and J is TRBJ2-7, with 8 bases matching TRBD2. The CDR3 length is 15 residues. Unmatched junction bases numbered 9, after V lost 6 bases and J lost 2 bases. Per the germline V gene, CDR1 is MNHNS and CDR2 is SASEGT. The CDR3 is CASRVAAGGAYEQYF. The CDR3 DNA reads TGTGCCAGCAGAGTAGCGGCCGGGGGGGCCTACGAGCAGTACTTC.

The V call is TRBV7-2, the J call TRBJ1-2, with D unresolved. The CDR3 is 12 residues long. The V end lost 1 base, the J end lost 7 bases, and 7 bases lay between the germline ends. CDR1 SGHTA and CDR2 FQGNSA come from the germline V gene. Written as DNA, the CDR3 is TGTGCCAGCAGCTTAGAATTACGTGGCTACACCTTC. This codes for CASSLELRGYTF.

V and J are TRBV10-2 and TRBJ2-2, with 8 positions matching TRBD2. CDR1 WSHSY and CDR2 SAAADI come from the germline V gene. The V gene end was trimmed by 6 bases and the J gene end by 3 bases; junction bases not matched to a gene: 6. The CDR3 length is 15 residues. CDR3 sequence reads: CASSRGGLYTGELFF. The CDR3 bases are TGCGCCAGCAGCCGCGGGGGGTTGTACACCGGGGAGCTGTTTTTT.

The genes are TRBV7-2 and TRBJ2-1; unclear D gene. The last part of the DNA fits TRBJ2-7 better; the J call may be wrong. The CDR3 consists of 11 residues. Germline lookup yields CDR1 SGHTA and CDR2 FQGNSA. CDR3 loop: CASSTQSEQYF. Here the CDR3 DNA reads TGTGCCAGCAGCACTCAGAGTGAGCAGTACTTC.

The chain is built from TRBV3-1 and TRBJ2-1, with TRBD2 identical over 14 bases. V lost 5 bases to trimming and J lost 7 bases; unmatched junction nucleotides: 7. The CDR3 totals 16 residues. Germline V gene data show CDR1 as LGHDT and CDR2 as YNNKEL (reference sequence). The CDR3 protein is CASSNGLAGGKNEQFF. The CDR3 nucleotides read TGTGCCAGCAGCAACGGACTAGCGGGGGGTAAAAATGAGCAGTTCTTC.

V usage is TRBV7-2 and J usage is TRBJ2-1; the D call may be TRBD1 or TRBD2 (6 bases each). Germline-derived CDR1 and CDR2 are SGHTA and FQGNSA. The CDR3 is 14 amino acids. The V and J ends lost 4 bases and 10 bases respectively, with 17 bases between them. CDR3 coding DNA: TGTGCCAGCAGCTCCCCCCCGGGGGCAGGAGAGCAGTTCTTC. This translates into CASSSPPGAGEQFF.

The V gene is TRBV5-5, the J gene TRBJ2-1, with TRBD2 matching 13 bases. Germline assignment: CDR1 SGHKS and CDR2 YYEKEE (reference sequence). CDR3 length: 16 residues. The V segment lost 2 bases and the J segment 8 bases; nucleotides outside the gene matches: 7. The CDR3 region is CASSFGGTSGVYEQFF. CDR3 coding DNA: TGTGCCAGCAGCTTCGGGGGGACTAGCGGGGTGTATGAGCAGTTCTTC.

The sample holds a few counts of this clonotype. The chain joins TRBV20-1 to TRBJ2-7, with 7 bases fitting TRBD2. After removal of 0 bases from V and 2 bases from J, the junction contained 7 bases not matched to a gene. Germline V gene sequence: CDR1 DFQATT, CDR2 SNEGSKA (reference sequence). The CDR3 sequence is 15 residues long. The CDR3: CSARDITGTTYEQYF. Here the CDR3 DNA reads TGCAGTGCTAGAGATATTACCGGGACTACCTACGAGCAGTACTTC.

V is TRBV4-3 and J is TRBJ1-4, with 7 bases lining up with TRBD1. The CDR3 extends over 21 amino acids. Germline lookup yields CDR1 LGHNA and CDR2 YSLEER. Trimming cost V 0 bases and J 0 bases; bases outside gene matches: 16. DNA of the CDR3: TGCGCCAGCAGCCAAGAGGAGCAGTGGTGGGACAGTGTTACAACTAATGAAAAACTGTTTTTT. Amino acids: CASSQEEQWWDSVTTNEKLFF.

CDR3 sequence (DNA): TGTGCCAGCAAGCCGGGGACAGCCTCCTACGAGCAGTACTTC. This gives the protein CASKPGTASYEQYF. The genes are TRBV28 and TRBJ2-7; 7 bases match TRBD1. V shed 7 bases and J 0 bases; nucleotides not matched to a gene: 6. Germline V gives CDR1 MDHEN, CDR2 SYDVKM. This CDR3 is 14 amino acids long.

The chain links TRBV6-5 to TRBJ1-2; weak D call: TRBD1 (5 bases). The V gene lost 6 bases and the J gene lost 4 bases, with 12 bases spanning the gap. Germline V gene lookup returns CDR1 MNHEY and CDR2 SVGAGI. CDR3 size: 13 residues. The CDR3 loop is CASSYMGTYGYTF. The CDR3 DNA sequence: TGTGCCAGCAGCTACATGGGGACCTATGGCTACACCTTC.

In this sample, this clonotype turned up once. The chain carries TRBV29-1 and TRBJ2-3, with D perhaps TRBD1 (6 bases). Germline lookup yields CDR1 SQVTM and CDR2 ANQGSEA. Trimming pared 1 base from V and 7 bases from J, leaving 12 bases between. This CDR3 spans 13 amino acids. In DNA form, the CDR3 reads TGCAGCGTTGAAGTCCGCAGGGGTTATACGCAGTATTTT. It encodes CSVEVRRGYTQYF.

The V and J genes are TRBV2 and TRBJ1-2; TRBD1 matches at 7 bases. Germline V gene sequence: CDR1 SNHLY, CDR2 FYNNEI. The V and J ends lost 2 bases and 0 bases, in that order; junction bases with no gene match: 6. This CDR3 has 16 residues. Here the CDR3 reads CASSEHPGGPNYGYTF. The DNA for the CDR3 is TGTGCCAGCAGTGAACATCCAGGGGGGCCTAACTATGGCTACACCTTC.

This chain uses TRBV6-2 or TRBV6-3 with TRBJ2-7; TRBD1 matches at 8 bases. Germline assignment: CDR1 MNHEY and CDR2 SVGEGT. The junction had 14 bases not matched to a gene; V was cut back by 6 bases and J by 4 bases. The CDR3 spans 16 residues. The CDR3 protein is CASSSGTGFYLYEQYF. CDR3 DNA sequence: TGTGCCAGCAGCTCCGGGACAGGATTCTACCTTTACGAGCAGTACTTC.

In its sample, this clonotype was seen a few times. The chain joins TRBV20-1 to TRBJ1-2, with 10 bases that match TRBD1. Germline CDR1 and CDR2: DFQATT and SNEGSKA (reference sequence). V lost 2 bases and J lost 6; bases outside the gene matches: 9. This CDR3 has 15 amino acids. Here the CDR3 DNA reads TGCAGTGCTAGACCGTCTGGACAGGGGGTAGATGGCTACACCTTC. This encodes CSARPSGQGVDGYTF.

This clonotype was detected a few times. The CDR3, as DNA: TGCAGTGCTAGAGATCAGTCGGCTAGCGGGGTCTACGAGCAGTACTTC. Protein sequence: CSARDQSASGVYEQYF. The gene calls are TRBV20-1 and TRBJ2-7, with 9 bases lining up with TRBD2. Germline CDR1 and CDR2: DFQATT and SNEGSKA (reference sequence). The CDR3 is made up of 16 amino acids. V was pared by 0 bases and J by 3 bases, with 9 bases of the junction left unmatched.

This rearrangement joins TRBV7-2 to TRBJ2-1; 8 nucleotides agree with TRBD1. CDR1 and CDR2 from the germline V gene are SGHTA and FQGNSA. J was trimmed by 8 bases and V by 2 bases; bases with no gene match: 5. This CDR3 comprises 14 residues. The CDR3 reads CASSLTGGNDEQFF. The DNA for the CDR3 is TGTGCCAGCAGCTTAACAGGGGGTAACGATGAGCAGTTCTTC.

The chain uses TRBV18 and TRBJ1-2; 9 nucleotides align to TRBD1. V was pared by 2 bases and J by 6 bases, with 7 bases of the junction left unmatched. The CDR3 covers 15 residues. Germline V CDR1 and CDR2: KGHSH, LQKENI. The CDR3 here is CASSPGTGSNDGYTF. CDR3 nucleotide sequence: TGTGCCAGCTCACCAGGGACAGGGTCCAACGATGGCTACACCTTC. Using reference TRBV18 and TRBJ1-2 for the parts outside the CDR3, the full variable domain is NAGVMQNPRHLVRRRGQEARLRCSPMKGHSHVYWYRQLPEEGLKFMVYLQKENIIDESGMPKERFSAEFPKEGPSILRIQQVVRGDSAAYFCASSPGTGSNDGYTFGSGTRLTVV.

The CDR3 reads CASSLGRPVPSYEQYF. CDR3 bases: TGCGCCAGCAGCTTAGGGCGGCCCGTGCCATCCTACGAGCAGTACTTC. This chain connects TRBV5-1 to TRBJ2-7; D uncertain. The germline V gene has CDR1 SGHRS and CDR2 YFSETQ. CDR3 length equals 16 residues. V gave up 2 bases and J gave up 1 base, with 16 bases separating them.

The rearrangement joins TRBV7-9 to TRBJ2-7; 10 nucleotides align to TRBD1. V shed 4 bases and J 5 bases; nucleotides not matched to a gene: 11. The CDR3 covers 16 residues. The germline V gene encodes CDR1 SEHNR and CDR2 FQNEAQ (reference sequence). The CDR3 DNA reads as TGTGCCAGCAGCTCTAATAAGAGACAGGGGGCCCACGAGCAGTACTTC. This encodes CASSSNKRQGAHEQYF.

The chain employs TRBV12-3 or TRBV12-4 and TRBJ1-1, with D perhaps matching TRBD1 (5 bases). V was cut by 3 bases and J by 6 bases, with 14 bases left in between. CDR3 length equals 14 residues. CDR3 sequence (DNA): TGTGCCAGCAGTTTTCAGGGTAGAGTCGCTGAAGCTTTCTTT. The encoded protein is CASSFQGRVAEAFF.

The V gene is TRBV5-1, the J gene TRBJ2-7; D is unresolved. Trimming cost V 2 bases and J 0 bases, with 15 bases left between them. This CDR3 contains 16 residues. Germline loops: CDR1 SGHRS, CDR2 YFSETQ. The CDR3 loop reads CASSFFGKQSSYEQYF. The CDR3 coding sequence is TGCGCCAGCAGCTTCTTCGGCAAACAGAGCTCCTACGAGCAGTACTTC.

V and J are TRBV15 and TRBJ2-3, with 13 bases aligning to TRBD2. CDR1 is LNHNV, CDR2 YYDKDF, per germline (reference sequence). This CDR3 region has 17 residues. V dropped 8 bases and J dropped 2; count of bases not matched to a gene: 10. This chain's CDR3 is CATGLTSGGVYTDTQYF. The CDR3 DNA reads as TGTGCCACCGGCTTAACTAGCGGGGGGGTATACACAGATACGCAGTATTTT.

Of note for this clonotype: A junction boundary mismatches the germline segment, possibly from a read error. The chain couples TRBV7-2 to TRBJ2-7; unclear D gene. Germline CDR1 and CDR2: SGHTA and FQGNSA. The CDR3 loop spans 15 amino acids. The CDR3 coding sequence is TGTGCCAGCAGCAGTCCACAGAAGGCTTCCTACGGGCAGTACTTC. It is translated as CASSSPQKASYGQYF.